This T cell receptor beta chain was profiled in a study of molecular identifiers for immune sequencing clone quantification. Study at large: RNA, taken in replicates from about 21,000 or 97,000 naive CD8 cells, was split five ways, with four sequenced.

TCRdb reprocessed the PCR reads with MiXCR, giving one entry per CDR3 protein. The table includes about 640,000 distinct CDR3 sequences, around 20% detected once. This clonotype has a count of ten or more. The antigen remains unidentified. CDR3 size: 16 residues. V dropped 6 bases and J dropped 0; count of bases not matched to a gene: 9. Study observations and caveats: Over 97% of CMV-specific effector molecules, but under 1% of naive ones, were in clones above 20 copies. Detection of one spiked Jurkat cell's TCR RNA reportedly worked in 750,000 to 1,000,000 naive cells.

The sorting of naive CD8 T cells used the CD8+CD4-CCR7+CD45RA+ phenotype. The sequenced sample consisted of naive CD8+ T cells from blood, with Jurkat cell RNA spiked in. Documented subset: FACS-sorted CD8+CD4-CCR7+CD45RA+ naive T cells. This TCR was recovered from a human donor in good health. Some libraries in this study had Jurkat cell RNA spiked in. The J gene is TRBJ2-3, the V gene TRBV12-3 or TRBV12-4; TRBD2 aligns across 7 bases. The DNA of the CDR3 is TGTGCCAGCAGCCCAGGGCTAGCGGCTAGCACAGATACGCAGTATTTT. Its translation is CASSPGLAASTDTQYF.